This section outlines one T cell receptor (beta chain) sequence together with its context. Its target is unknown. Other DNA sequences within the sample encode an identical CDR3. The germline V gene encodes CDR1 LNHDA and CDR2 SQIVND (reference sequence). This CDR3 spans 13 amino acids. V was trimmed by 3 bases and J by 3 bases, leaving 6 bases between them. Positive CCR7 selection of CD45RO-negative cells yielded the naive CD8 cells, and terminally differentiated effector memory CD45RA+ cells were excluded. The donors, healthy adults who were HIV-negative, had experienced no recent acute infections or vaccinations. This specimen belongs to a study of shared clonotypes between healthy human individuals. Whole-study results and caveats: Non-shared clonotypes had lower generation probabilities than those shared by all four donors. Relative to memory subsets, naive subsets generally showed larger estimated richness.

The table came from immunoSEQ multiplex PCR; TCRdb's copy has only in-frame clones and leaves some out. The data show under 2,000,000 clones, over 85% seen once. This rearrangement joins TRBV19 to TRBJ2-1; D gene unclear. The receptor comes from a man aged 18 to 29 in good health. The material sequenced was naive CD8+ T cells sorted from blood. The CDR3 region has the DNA TGTGCCAGTAGTATCATTAGCTACAATGAGCAGTTCTTC. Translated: CASSIISYNEQFF.